These T cell receptor beta chains were read from a single sample in a study of T cell responses to AZD1222 COVID-19 vaccine. Profiling relied on immunoSEQ multiplex PCR, and the TCRdb table lists in-frame clones only, not all of them. The sample consists of roughly 120,000 clones, more than 80% of them appearing once. The sequencing used peripheral blood, collected on day 0 of AZD1222 vaccination. The receptor source for this set is an adult in good health. CDR3s leave out the opening cysteine and the closing phenylalanine or tryptophan. The order of the fields is D gene, V gene, CDR3 protein. D genes are given only for firm matches.

>TRBD2|TRBV11-2
ASSLDGRGVGNTGELF
>TRBD1|TRBV3-1/TRBV3-2
AAQGALRGPRGADTEAF
>NA|TRBV3-1/TRBV3-2
ASSQDGTSDNEQF
>NA|TRBV7-8
ASSLESMGRSNQPQH
>TRBD1|TRBV19
ASSSWDSYGYT
>TRBD1|TRBV4-1
ASSQEQGAWEQY
>NA|TRBV4-1
ASSRDKGGGLINEKLF
>NA|TRBV12-3/TRBV12-4
ASSKGTGETQY
>TRBD1|TRBV29-1
SVILKPDRALIPNTGELF
>NA|TRBV2
ASRDDSNGYT
>NA|TRBV27
ASSPGTPSSGNTIY
>NA|TRBV27
ASGTGTFPEAF
>TRBD2|TRBV9
ASSGSGVNEQF
>NA|TRBV28
ASRLPGGGYGYT
>NA|TRBV11-1
ASSLNAREQF
>NA|TRBV19
ASSIRKGHTQY
>NA|TRBV19
ASRNWAGAHTGELF
>NA|TRBV7-9
ASSAPGLARANEKLF